A single sample gave rise to the 3 T cell receptor beta chains below, sequenced in a study of CD8 T cells in Susac syndrome. Random-hexamer reverse transcription was applied to roughly 0.5 to 1 ug RNA. TCRdb reprocessed the immunoSEQ multiplex PCR reads with MiXCR, giving one entry per CDR3 protein. The sample contains around 150,000 distinct CDR3 sequences, around 95% of which appear only once. The source material was CD8+ T cells from PBMCs. Receptor source: a human donor with Susac syndrome.

This chain joins TRBV7-8 and TRBJ2-2; 7 bases line up with TRBD1. This CDR3 spans 15 amino acids. Germline CDR1 SGHVS, CDR2 FQNEAQ. J lost 6 bases, V lost 5 bases, and 9 bases had no gene match. The CDR3 DNA is TGTGCCAGCAGCGACGCTATTCAGGGGGCCGGGGAGCTGTTTTTT. It encodes CASSDAIQGAGELFF.

The V and J genes are TRBV20-1 and TRBJ2-1; no definite D call. V dropped 3 bases and J dropped 7 bases, with 22 bases sitting between them. From germline, CDR1 is DFQATT and CDR2 SNEGSKA (reference sequence). The CDR3 extends over 16 amino acids. DNA of the CDR3: TGCAGTGCTAGTCTTGAGGAGAGGTCGTCCCTTAATGAGCAGTTCTTC. Translating it yields CSASLEERSSLNEQFF.

The chain has TRBV4-1 and TRBJ2-1; 7 nucleotides line up with TRBD2. V was clipped by 1 base and J by 8 bases; unmatched bases: 5. The CDR3 loop spans 14 amino acids. In germline, CDR1 is MGHRA, CDR2 YSYEKL. Written as DNA, the CDR3 is TGCGCCAGCAGCCAAGTACGGGGGGACTATGAGCAGTTCTTC. It translates to CASSQVRGDYEQFF.